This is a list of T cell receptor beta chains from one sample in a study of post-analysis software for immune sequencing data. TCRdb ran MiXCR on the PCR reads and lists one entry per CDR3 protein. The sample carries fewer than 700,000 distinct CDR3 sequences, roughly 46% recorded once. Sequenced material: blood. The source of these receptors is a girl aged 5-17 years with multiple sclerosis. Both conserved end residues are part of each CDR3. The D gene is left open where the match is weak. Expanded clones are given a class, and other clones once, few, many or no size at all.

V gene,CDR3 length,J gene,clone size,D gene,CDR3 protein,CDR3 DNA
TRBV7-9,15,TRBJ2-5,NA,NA,CASSSTGRSQETQYF,TGTGCCAGCAGCTCGACGGGGCGGTCTCAAGAGACCCAGTACTTC
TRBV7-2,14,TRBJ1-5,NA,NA,CASSVDTGHQPQHF,TGTGCCAGCAGCGTAGACACAGGCCATCAGCCCCAGCATTTT
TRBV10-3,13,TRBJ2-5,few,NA,CATSDLYQETQYF,TGTGCCACCTCAGACTTGTACCAAGAGACCCAGTACTTC
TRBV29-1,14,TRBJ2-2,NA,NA,CSVFGRTNTGELFF,TGCAGCGTGTTTGGGCGAACGAACACCGGGGAGCTGTTTTTT
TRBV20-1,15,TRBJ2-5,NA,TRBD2,CSASRVREGRETQYF,TGCAGTGCCAGTCGAGTGAGGGAGGGCCGAGAGACCCAGTACTTC
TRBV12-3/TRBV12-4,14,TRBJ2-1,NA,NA,CASSSAGLYNEQFF,TGTGCCAGCAGCTCGGCGGGTTTGTACAATGAGCAGTTCTTC
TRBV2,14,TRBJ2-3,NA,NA,CASQRQTSTDTQYF,TGTGCCAGCCAGAGACAGACTAGCACAGATACGCAGTATTTT
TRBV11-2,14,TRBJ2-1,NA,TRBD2,CASSLVSGRNEQFF,TGTGCCAGCAGCTTAGTCAGCGGGAGGAATGAGCAGTTCTTC
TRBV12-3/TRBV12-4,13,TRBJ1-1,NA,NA,CASRWDAGTEAFF,TGTGCCAGCAGGTGGGACGCGGGGACTGAAGCTTTCTTT
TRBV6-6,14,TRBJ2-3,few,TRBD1,CATKGQGRTDTQYF,TGTGCCACCAAAGGACAGGGCCGCACGGATACGCAGTATTTT
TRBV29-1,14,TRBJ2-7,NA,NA,CSVEVAGLSYEQYF,TGCAGCGTTGAAGTGGCAGGCTTATCCTACGAGCAGTACTTC
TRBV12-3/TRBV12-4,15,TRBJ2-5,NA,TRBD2,CASSSTSGTQETQYF,TGTGCCAGCAGTTCCACTAGCGGGACCCAAGAGACCCAGTACTTC
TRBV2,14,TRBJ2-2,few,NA,CASTPYRETGELFF,TGTGCCAGCACCCCGTACAGGGAGACCGGGGAGCTGTTTTTT
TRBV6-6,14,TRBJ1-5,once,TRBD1,CASSAPDRGQPQHF,TGTGCCAGCAGTGCCCCGGACAGGGGTCAGCCCCAGCATTTT
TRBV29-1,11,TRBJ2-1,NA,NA,CSVVAGREQFF,TGCAGCGTTGTAGCCGGGCGTGAGCAGTTCTTC
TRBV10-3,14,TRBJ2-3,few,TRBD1,CAIRDRGGTDTQYF,TGTGCCATCAGGGACAGGGGGGGCACAGATACGCAGTATTTT
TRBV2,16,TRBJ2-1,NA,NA,CASSVRRSDYYNEQFF,TGTGCCAGCAGTGTCCGCCGTAGTGATTACTACAATGAGCAGTTCTTC
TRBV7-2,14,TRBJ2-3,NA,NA,CASSLGHVTDTQYF,TGTGCCAGCAGCTTGGGACATGTCACAGATACGCAGTATTTT
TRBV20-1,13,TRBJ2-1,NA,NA,CSARWGLNNEQFF,TGCAGTGCTAGGTGGGGACTCAACAATGAGCAGTTCTTC
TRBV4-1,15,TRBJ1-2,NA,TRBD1,CASSQRGTDFYGYTF,TGCGCCAGCAGCCAAAGGGGGACAGACTTCTATGGCTACACCTTC
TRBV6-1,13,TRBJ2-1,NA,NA,CASSRTPQETQFF,TGTGCCAGCAGTAGGACTCCCCAAGAGACCCAGTTCTTC
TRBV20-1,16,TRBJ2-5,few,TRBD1,CSARDMRQGLQETQYF,TGCAGTGCTAGAGATATGAGACAGGGTCTCCAAGAGACCCAGTACTTC
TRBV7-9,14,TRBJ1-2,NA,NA,CASNLQRTNYGYTF,TGTGCCAGCAACTTGCAGCGAACTAACTATGGCTACACCTTC
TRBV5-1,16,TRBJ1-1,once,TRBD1,CASSWGQGLMNTEAFF,TGCGCCAGCAGCTGGGGACAGGGCCTAATGAACACTGAAGCTTTCTTT
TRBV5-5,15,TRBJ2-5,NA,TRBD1,CASSTGTGSVKTQYF,TGTGCCAGCAGCACCGGGACAGGGTCTGTGAAGACCCAGTACTTC
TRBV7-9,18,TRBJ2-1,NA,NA,CASSLGAGPLSSYNEQFF,TGTGCCAGCAGCTTAGGGGCAGGGCCCCTAAGCTCCTACAATGAGCAGTTCTTC
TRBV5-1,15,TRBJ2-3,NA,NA,CASSLAPSNTDTQYF,TGCGCCAGCAGCTTGGCCCCTAGCAACACAGATACGCAGTATTTT
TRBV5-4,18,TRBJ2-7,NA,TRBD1,CASSHPDQPDRGSYEQYF,TGTGCCAGCAGCCACCCTGACCAACCGGACAGGGGCTCCTACGAGCAGTACTTC
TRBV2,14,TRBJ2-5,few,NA,CASRVLGSKETQYF,TGTGCCAGCAGGGTTTTAGGTAGTAAAGAGACCCAGTACTTC
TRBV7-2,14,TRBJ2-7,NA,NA,CASSSGPVSYEQYF,TGCGCCAGCAGCTCAGGGCCCGTCTCCTACGAGCAGTACTTC
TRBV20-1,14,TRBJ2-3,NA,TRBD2,CSELAGSHTDTQYF,TGCAGCGAACTAGCGGGGTCACACACAGATACGCAGTATTTT
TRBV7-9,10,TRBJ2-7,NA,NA,CASRPYEQYF,TGTGCCAGCAGACCGTACGAGCAGTACTTC
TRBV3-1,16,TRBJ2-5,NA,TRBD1,CASSQGGSTGLETQYF,TGTGCCAGCAGCCAAGGTGGGTCGACAGGGCTGGAGACCCAGTACTTC
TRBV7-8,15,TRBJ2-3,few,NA,CASSPGTARPDTQYF,TGTGCCAGCAGCCCCGGGACCGCCCGCCCAGATACGCAGTATTTT
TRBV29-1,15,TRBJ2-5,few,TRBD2,CSVERLAGGSDTQYF,TGCAGCGTTGAGCGACTAGCGGGAGGATCTGATACCCAGTACTTC
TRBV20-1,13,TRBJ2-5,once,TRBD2,CSARSGGAETQYF,TGCAGTGCTAGGAGCGGGGGGGCGGAGACCCAGTACTTC
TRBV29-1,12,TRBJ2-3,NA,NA,CSGNRGTDTQYF,TGCAGCGGAAACCGCGGGACAGATACGCAGTATTTT
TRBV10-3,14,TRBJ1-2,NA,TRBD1,CAIAVGDSFYGYTF,TGTGCCATTGCCGTGGGGGACAGCTTCTATGGCTACACCTTC
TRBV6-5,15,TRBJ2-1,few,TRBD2,CASSRGLAGGHEQFF,TGTGCCAGCAGCCGGGGACTAGCGGGGGGGCATGAGCAGTTCTTC
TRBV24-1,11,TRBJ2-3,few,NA,CATSGTDTQYF,TGTGCCACCAGTGGCACAGATACGCAGTATTTT
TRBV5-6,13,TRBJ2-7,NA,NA,CASSQGAGYEQYF,TGTGCCAGCAGTCAAGGGGCGGGGTACGAGCAGTACTTC
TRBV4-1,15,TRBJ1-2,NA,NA,CASSPPLGGIHGYTF,TGCGCCAGCAGCCCACCACTGGGGGGAATACATGGCTACACCTTC
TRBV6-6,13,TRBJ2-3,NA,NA,CASKRPSTDTQYF,TGTGCCAGCAAGAGGCCTAGCACAGATACGCAGTATTTT
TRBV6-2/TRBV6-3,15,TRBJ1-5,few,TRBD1,CASSKTGGSNQPQHF,TGTGCCAGCAGTAAAACAGGGGGTAGCAATCAGCCCCAGCATTTT
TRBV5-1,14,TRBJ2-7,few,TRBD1,CASSFTGESYEQYF,TGCGCCAGCAGTTTTACAGGGGAGTCCTACGAGCAGTACTTC
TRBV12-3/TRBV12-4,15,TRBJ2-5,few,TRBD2,CASSPGLAGKETQYF,TGTGCCAGCAGTCCGGGACTAGCGGGGAAGGAGACCCAGTACTTC
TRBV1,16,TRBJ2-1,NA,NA,CTSSQNSRVSYNEQFF,TGCACCAGCAGCCAAAATAGCCGAGTCTCCTACAATGAGCAGTTCTTC
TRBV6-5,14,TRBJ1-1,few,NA,CASSYDRKNTEAFF,TGTGCCAGCAGTTACGACAGGAAGAACACTGAAGCTTTCTTT
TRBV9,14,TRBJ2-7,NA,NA,CASSEGPNSYEQYF,TGTGCCAGCAGCGAAGGGCCTAACTCCTACGAGCAGTACTTC
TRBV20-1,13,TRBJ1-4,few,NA,CSARNARTEKLFF,TGCAGTGCTAGGAATGCCCGTACTGAAAAACTGTTTTTT
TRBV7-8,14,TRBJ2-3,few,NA,CASVPRSNSDTQYF,TGTGCCAGCGTCCCCCGGTCGAATTCAGATACGCAGTATTTT
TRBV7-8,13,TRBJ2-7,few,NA,CASSFNGAYEQYF,TGTGCCAGCAGCTTTAACGGGGCCTACGAGCAGTACTTC
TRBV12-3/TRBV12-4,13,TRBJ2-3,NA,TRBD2,CASSFSAGDTQYF,TGTGCCAGCAGTTTCTCAGCGGGGGATACGCAGTATTTT
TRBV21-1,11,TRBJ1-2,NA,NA,CAGDPNSGYTF,TGTGCGGGGGATCCGAACTCTGGCTACACCTTC
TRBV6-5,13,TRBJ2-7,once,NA,CTSTELGTYEQYF,TGTACCAGCACCGAACTGGGGACCTACGAGCAGTACTTC
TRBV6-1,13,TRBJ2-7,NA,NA,CASSDLGPYEQYF,TGTGCCAGCAGTGACTTGGGACCCTACGAGCAGTACTTC
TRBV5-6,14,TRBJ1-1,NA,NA,CASSLGNRVPEAFF,TGTGCCAGCAGCTTGGGAAACAGGGTCCCTGAAGCTTTCTTT
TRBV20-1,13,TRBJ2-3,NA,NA,CSAETGLSDTQYF,TGCAGTGCTGAGACGGGACTTTCAGATACGCAGTATTTT